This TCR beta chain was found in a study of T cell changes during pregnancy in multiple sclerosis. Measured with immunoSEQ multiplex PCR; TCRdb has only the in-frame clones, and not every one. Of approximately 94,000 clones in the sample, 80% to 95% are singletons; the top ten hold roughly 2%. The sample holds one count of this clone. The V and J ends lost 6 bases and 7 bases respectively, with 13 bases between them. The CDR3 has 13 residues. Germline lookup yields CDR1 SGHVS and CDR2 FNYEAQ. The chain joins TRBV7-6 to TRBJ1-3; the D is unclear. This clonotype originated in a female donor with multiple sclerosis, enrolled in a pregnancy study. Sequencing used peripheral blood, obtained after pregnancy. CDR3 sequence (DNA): TGTGCCAGCAGTTCATGGTTCGGGAACACCATATATTTT. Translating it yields CASSSWFGNTIYF.